This is a list of T cell receptor beta chains from one sample in a study of T cell responses to AZD1222 COVID-19 vaccine. Sequencing was performed with immunoSEQ multiplex PCR; in TCRdb, only in-frame clones are kept and a portion is missing. The repertoire consists of more than 150,000 clones, with 85% to 95% occurring once and the leading ten covering approximately 1.5%. Specimen: peripheral blood, collected 28 days after the second AZD1222 dose. Receptors originate from an adult who received the AZD1222 COVID-19 vaccine. CDR3s leave out the opening cysteine and the closing phenylalanine or tryptophan. Fields, in order: D gene, V gene, CDR3 protein. The D gene is left open where the match is weak.

D: TRBD1
V: TRBV27
CDR3: ASSYKTGTGTDTQY

D: TRBD2
V: TRBV19
CDR3: ASSTSGLAVYNEQF

D: -
V: TRBV18
CDR3: ASSDGGTDTQY

D: -
V: TRBV19
CDR3: ASSPLGGFLVYGYT

D: -
V: TRBV5-1
CDR3: ASRQPNSPLH

D: -
V: TRBV19
CDR3: ASSIERGLSYNEQF

D: TRBD1
V: TRBV28
CDR3: ASSFQGDYGYT

D: -
V: TRBV27
CDR3: ASSRSDQVYNEQF

D: TRBD2
V: TRBV11-2
CDR3: ASSSGRASYNEQF

D: -
V: TRBV28
CDR3: ASTAFYEQY

D: -
V: TRBV27
CDR3: ASISLGSMNTEAF

D: TRBD1
V: TRBV6-4
CDR3: ASGGTGDGPSEQF

D: -
V: TRBV29-1
CDR3: SVGQAREKLF

D: -
V: TRBV3-1/TRBV3-2
CDR3: ASSPYLAADQETQY

D: TRBD2
V: TRBV7-9
CDR3: ASTTSGGPTEQF

D: -
V: TRBV28
CDR3: ASRTTGEAF

D: TRBD2
V: TRBV11-1
CDR3: ASSLERGAPYEQY

D: TRBD1
V: TRBV6-5
CDR3: ASRSGQGNTEAF

D: -
V: TRBV5-1
CDR3: ASSREGSPDTEAF

D: -
V: TRBV7-8
CDR3: ASSLEDQGFYEQY

D: TRBD1
V: TRBV24-1
CDR3: ATSDRDRPYEQY

D: TRBD2
V: TRBV27
CDR3: ASSLQLAVFANEQF

D: -
V: TRBV5-1
CDR3: ASSLSETQY

D: -
V: TRBV7-7
CDR3: ASSLDSNNEQF

D: -
V: TRBV19
CDR3: ASSIALARETQY

D: TRBD2
V: TRBV18
CDR3: ASSTGGIWSEQY

D: TRBD2
V: TRBV7-9
CDR3: ASSSGTSGRAVGNEQF

D: TRBD1
V: TRBV6-5
CDR3: ASSPDRNNEQF

D: TRBD1
V: TRBV29-1
CDR3: SVDSGQGAYEQY

D: -
V: TRBV6-6
CDR3: ASSLPTNEKLF

D: -
V: TRBV5-1
CDR3: ASSLRVEIGGELF

D: -
V: TRBV28
CDR3: ASSLKTANQPQH

D: -
V: TRBV29-1
CDR3: NVEGDGTEAF

D: TRBD1
V: TRBV27
CDR3: ASSLSGTGLFDEQF

D: -
V: TRBV28
CDR3: ASSGGVPNYGYT

D: -
V: TRBV5-1
CDR3: ASRRGTNQPQH

D: TRBD1
V: TRBV9
CDR3: ASKPRDRDTDTQY

D: -
V: TRBV9
CDR3: ASSSRAYNSPLH

D: -
V: TRBV2
CDR3: ASSERGVYGYT

D: TRBD2
V: TRBV9
CDR3: ASSVGLAGGETQY

D: -
V: TRBV3-1/TRBV3-2
CDR3: ASSPKAPGWSSEQY

D: -
V: TRBV28
CDR3: ASSLVGGLYEKLF

D: -
V: TRBV4-1
CDR3: ASSQVRASSHEQF

D: -
V: TRBV6-5
CDR3: ASSSTWPPVYEQY

D: -
V: TRBV27
CDR3: ASSSPGAGPLEAF

D: TRBD1
V: TRBV18
CDR3: ASSPIPPGQKNSPLH

D: -
V: TRBV6-5
CDR3: ASSYEVSGNTIY

D: -
V: TRBV30
CDR3: AYQNSLPNQPQH

D: TRBD1
V: TRBV19
CDR3: ASGTGGWQPQH

D: -
V: TRBV3-1/TRBV3-2
CDR3: ASSQSGAGSSYGYT

D: -
V: TRBV16
CDR3: ASSQVADSNQPQH